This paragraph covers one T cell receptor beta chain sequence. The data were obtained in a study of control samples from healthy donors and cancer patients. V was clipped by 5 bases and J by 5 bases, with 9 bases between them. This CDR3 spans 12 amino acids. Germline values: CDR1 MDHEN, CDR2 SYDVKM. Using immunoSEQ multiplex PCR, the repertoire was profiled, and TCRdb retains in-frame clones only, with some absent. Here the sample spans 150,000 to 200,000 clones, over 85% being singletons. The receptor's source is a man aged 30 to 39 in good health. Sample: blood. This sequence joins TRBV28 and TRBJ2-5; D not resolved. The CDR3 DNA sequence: TGTGCCAGCAGTCCCCTAGGGGAGACCCAGTACTTC. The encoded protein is CASSPLGETQYF.